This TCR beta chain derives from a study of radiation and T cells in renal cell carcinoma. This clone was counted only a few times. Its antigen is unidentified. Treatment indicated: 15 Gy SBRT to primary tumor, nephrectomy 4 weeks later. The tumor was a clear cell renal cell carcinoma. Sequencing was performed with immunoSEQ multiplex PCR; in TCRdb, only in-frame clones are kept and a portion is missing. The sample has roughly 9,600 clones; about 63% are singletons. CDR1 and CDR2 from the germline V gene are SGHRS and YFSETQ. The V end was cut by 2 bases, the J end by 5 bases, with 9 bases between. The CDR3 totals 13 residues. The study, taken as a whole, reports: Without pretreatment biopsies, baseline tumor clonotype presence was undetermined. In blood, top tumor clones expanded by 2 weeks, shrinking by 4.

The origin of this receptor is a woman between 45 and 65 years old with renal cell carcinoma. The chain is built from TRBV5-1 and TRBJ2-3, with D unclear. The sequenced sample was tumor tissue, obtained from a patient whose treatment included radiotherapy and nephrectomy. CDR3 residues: CASSFDAEDTQYF. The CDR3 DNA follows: TGCGCCAGCAGCTTCGACGCGGAAGATACGCAGTATTTT.